This TCR beta chain is drawn from a study of OX40 agonist ivuxolimab in advanced cancers. Study as a whole: Recorded diagnoses for dose-escalation patients were hepatocellular carcinoma, melanoma, renal cell or head and neck cancer. Three dose-escalation patients had partial responses: one with hepatocellular carcinoma and two with cutaneous melanoma.

Study results and limitations: Dosing at 0.1 to 3.0 mg/kg was accompanied by clonal expansion of CD4+ and CD8+ blood T cells by week 6.

V lost 5 bases and J lost 7, with 6 bases in between. Germline V gene lookup returns CDR1 SEHNR and CDR2 FQNEAQ (reference sequence). The CDR3 runs 11 residues. As concerns this clone: What it binds is unknown.

Assay: immunoSEQ multiplex PCR; the TCRdb copy retains only in-frame clones and omits some. The profile shows 20,000 to 30,000 clones, around nine tenths of them singletons. This clonotype was sampled from an adult with an advanced solid tumor such as melanoma, head and neck, liver or kidney cancer. Specimen: CD4+ or CD8+ T cells sorted from blood, collected in a trial of the OX40 agonist ivuxolimab. V is TRBV7-9 and J is TRBJ2-1; D not certain. As DNA, the CDR3 is TGTGCCAGCAGCCCAGCGAATGAGCAGTTCTTC. This translates into CASSPANEQFF.